These 27 T cell receptor beta chains originate from one sample sequenced in a study of T cell repertoires in cytomegalovirus infection. MiXCR, applied by TCRdb to the reads, yields one record per CDR3 protein. Here the sample spans about 130,000 distinct CDR3 sequences, approximately 24% being singletons. These TCRs are of unknown antigen specificity. Specimen: PBMCs, sequenced either directly or after in vitro stimulation (not recorded which). The receptor source for this set is a human donor in good health (CMV status not recorded). Some clones in this sample may be carry-over from other donors' samples.

The V and J genes are TRBV6-2 or TRBV6-3 and TRBJ2-2, with 8 bases identical to TRBD1. CDR1 MNHEY and CDR2 SVGEGT come from the germline V gene. The V and J ends lost 5 bases and 7 bases, in that order; junction bases with no gene match: 9. This CDR3 region has 15 residues. This CDR3 reads CASSPDREKGGELFF. CDR3 nucleotides: TGTGCCAGCAGTCCGGACAGGGAAAAAGGCGGGGAGCTGTTTTTT.

The V gene is TRBV20-1, the J gene TRBJ2-1, with D unclear. V was pared by 6 bases and J by 6 bases, with 21 bases between. Germline-derived CDR1 and CDR2 are DFQATT and SNEGSKA (reference sequence). This CDR3 has 15 amino acids. CDR3 nucleotides: TGCAGTGCGGAGAGTGGGGAAACTAACTCCAATGAGCAGTTCTTC. This codes for CSAESGETNSNEQFF.

The chain carries TRBV2 and TRBJ2-4, with D perhaps matching TRBD1 (5 bases). CDR1 and CDR2 (germline): SNHLY, FYNNEI. The CDR3 runs to 11 residues. V was trimmed by 4 bases and J by 11 bases, leaving 9 bases between them. The CDR3 bases are TGTGCCAGCAGTGGACAGACCGTTCAGTACTTC. This encodes CASSGQTVQYF. The complete variable domain, with remaining parts taken from reference TRBV2 and TRBJ2-4, reads EPEVTQTPSHQVTQMGQEVILRCVPISNHLYFYWYRQILGQKVEFLVSFYNNEISEKSEIFDDQFSVERPDGSNFTLKIRSTKLEDSAMYFCASSGQTVQYFGAGTRLSVL.

This clonotype appeared many times. J is TRBJ1-2 and V is TRBV7-2, with D tentatively TRBD1 (6 bases). This CDR3 spans 15 amino acids. Trimming removed 6 bases at V and 4 bases at J, with 18 bases between. Germline V gene data show CDR1 as SGHTA and CDR2 as FQGNSA. The CDR3 region is CASSAPDRNIYGYTF. In DNA, the CDR3 is TGTGCCAGCAGTGCCCCTGACAGGAACATCTATGGCTACACCTTC.

The chain recombines TRBV5-6 with TRBJ1-6; D unclear. V lost 2 bases and J lost 10, with 10 bases in between. Germline V gives CDR1 SGHDT, CDR2 YYEEEE. The CDR3 is 13 residues long. Here the CDR3 DNA reads TGTGCCAGCAGCTTATGGTTAGAGTCACCCCTCCACTTT. It codes for CASSLWLESPLHF.

The V and J genes are TRBV2 and TRBJ2-1, with TRBD2 identical over 8 bases. The J segment lost 4 bases and the V segment lost 0 bases, leaving 8 bases of the junction unmatched. From germline, CDR1 is SNHLY and CDR2 FYNNEI. The CDR3 runs to 17 residues. The CDR3 nucleotides are TGTGCCAGCAGTGAAGCGCTGGCGGCTAGCGGGTACAATGAGCAGTTCTTC. Translation: CASSEALAASGYNEQFF.

As concerns this clonotype: This may arise from a read error, as a much more abundant clone is one base away. The chain joins TRBV7-2 to TRBJ2-1, with TRBD1 as a possible D gene (5 bases). V lost 1 base, J lost 2 bases, and 9 bases lay in between. The CDR3 sequence is 15 residues long. Germline V gene lookup returns CDR1 SGHTA and CDR2 FQGNSA. CDR3 bases: TGTGCCAGCAGCTTAGGGGGCCTGCCCTACAATGAGCAGTTCTTC. Its translation: CASSLGGLPYNEQFF.

This clonotype was seen ten or more times. The J gene is TRBJ1-5, the V gene TRBV7-2; no clear D. The germline V gene encodes CDR1 SGHTA and CDR2 FQGNSA. V was clipped by 4 bases and J by 0 bases, with 16 bases between them. This CDR3 contains 17 residues. Here the CDR3 reads CASSSSSGWNSNQPQHF. In nucleotides, the CDR3 is TGTGCCAGCAGCTCTTCCTCGGGGTGGAATAGCAATCAGCCCCAGCATTTT.

The V call is TRBV6-6, the J call TRBJ2-1, with 10 bases identical to TRBD2. CDR1 and CDR2 from the germline V gene are MNHNY and SVGAGI (reference sequence). The V and J ends lost 5 bases and 3 bases, in that order; junction bases with no gene match: 4. This CDR3 contains 15 residues. CDR3 region: CASSPTSGVYNEQFF. The DNA for the CDR3 is TGTGCCAGCAGTCCAACTAGCGGGGTCTACAATGAGCAGTTCTTC.

This clonotype turned up a few times. The chain recombines TRBV3-1 with TRBJ2-3; 12 bases agree with TRBD2. Per the germline V gene, CDR1 is LGHDT and CDR2 is YNNKEL (reference sequence). Unmatched junction bases numbered 4, after V lost 0 bases and J lost 0 bases. This CDR3 region has 18 residues. The CDR3 region is CASSQDYLAGGSTDTQYF. The CDR3 DNA follows: TGTGCCAGCAGCCAAGACTACCTAGCGGGGGGGAGCACAGATACGCAGTATTTT.

This clonotype has a count of ten or more. This chain uses TRBV7-2 with TRBJ2-7, with TRBD1 matching 7 bases. With V trimmed by 0 bases and J by 3 bases, 8 bases remained unmatched. CDR1 and CDR2 from the germline V gene are SGHTA and FQGNSA. The CDR3 runs 16 residues. The CDR3: CASSLATGTDFYEQYF. The CDR3 DNA reads as TGTGCCAGCAGCTTAGCGACTGGGACAGACTTCTACGAGCAGTACTTC. Based on the CDR3 plus reference TRBV7-2 and TRBJ2-7, the full variable domain is GAGVSQSPSNKVTEKGKDVELRCDPISGHTALYWYRQSLGQGLEFLIYFQGNSAPDKSGLPSDRFSAERTGGSVSTLTIQRTQQEDSAVYLCASSLATGTDFYEQYFGPGTRLTVT.

This clonotype came up a few times. The chain carries TRBV4-3 and TRBJ2-5; a weak D match, TRBD1 (5 bases). Germline CDR1 and CDR2: LGHNA and YSLEER. This CDR3 region has 16 residues. The V end lost 2 bases, the J end lost 1 base, and 14 bases lay between the germline ends. The CDR3 sequence is CASSQSPGMTQETQYF. The CDR3, as DNA: TGCGCCAGCAGCCAATCCCCAGGGATGACCCAAGAGACCCAGTACTTC.

This clonotype was picked up many times. This chain links TRBV7-8 with TRBJ2-1; possibly TRBD2 for D (6 bases). The CDR3 loop spans 16 amino acids. The V gene lost 4 bases and the J gene lost 8 bases, with 21 bases spanning the gap. The V gene's germline CDR1 is SGHVS and CDR2 FQNEAQ. The CDR3 DNA reads TGTGCCAGCAGCTCCCTCCGGGGATCGGGAGTGCATGAGCAGTTCTTC. This translates into CASSSLRGSGVHEQFF.

V usage is TRBV20-1 and J usage is TRBJ1-2; tentative D call: TRBD1 (5 bases). This CDR3 has 12 amino acids. CDR1 is DFQATT, CDR2 SNEGSKA, per germline (reference sequence). The V end lost 2 bases, the J end lost 4 bases, and 8 bases lay between the germline ends. The CDR3 DNA reads TGCAGTGCTAGACAGGGTATCTATGGCTACACCTTC. Its protein is CSARQGIYGYTF.

The gene calls are TRBV20-1 and TRBJ2-7; 7 bases agree with TRBD2. The V segment lost 0 bases and the J segment 2 bases; nucleotides outside the gene matches: 16. Germline CDR1 reads DFQATT; CDR2 reads SNEGSKA (reference sequence). This CDR3 is 18 amino acids long. Written as DNA, the CDR3 is TGCAGTGCTAGAGATTTAGTGACTAGCCTCGGAGCCCCCTACGAGCAGTACTTC. It yields the protein CSARDLVTSLGAPYEQYF.

The table lists this clonotype with many counts. The chain employs TRBV7-8 and TRBJ2-7; possibly TRBD1 or TRBD2 for D (6 bases each). V was pared by 3 bases and J by 4 bases, with 28 bases between. This CDR3 contains 19 residues. Germline V gene lookup returns CDR1 SGHVS and CDR2 FQNEAQ. CDR3 nucleotides: TGTGCCAGCAGCTTCAACACGCGGGACACCTCTGCTTTGGTTTACGAGCAGTACTTC. This translates into CASSFNTRDTSALVYEQYF.

The rearrangement links TRBV4-3 to TRBJ1-6; 7 bases are shared with TRBD1. The CDR3 sequence is 17 residues long. The V gene's germline CDR1 is LGHNA and CDR2 YSLEER. Losses at the gene ends were 0 bases for V and 5 bases for J; bases not matched to a gene: 7. The CDR3 DNA reads TGCGCCAGCAGCCAAGACTCCTCGGGACAGAATAATTCACCCCTCCACTTT. This sequence encodes CASSQDSSGQNNSPLHF.

The count of this clonotype is one. J is TRBJ1-1 and V is TRBV6-6, with D possibly TRBD1 on 5 matching bases. CDR3 length equals 14 residues. The V gene lost 0 bases and the J gene lost 1 base, with 6 bases spanning the gap. Germline lookup yields CDR1 MNHNY and CDR2 SVGAGI (reference sequence). This CDR3 is CASSYSGGNTEAFF. The CDR3 bases are TGTGCCAGCAGTTACTCCGGGGGGAACACTGAAGCTTTCTTT.

The gene calls are TRBV19 and TRBJ2-1; D not certain. The CDR3 sequence is 17 residues long. The V end was cut by 9 bases, the J end by 7 bases, with 28 bases between. Per germline, CDR1 LNHDA and CDR2 SQIVND (reference sequence). The CDR3 spells CARPTFPLRSKRNEQFF. CDR3 DNA sequence: TGTGCCAGGCCGACTTTTCCCCTACGGAGTAAGAGAAATGAGCAGTTCTTC.

The rearrangement links TRBV14 to TRBJ2-3; D is ambiguous. The CDR3 runs 18 residues. Germline CDR1 is SGHDN and CDR2 is FVKESK. V was shortened by 1 base and J by 1 base, with 18 bases between the two germline ends. The chain's CDR3 is CASSQAVGRARGTDTQYF. For the CDR3, the DNA is TGTGCCAGCAGCCAAGCTGTGGGAAGGGCCCGGGGCACAGATACGCAGTATTTT.

This clonotype came up a few times. The chain joins TRBV12-3 or TRBV12-4 to TRBJ2-7, with a tentative D call TRBD1 (6 bases). Trimming removed 8 bases at V and 0 bases at J, with 14 bases between. The CDR3 sequence is 14 residues long. CDR3 DNA sequence: TGTGCCAGCTCAGTGGGGGCGAGCTCCTACGAGCAGTACTTC. Its translation is CASSVGASSYEQYF.

The V and J genes are TRBV6-2 or TRBV6-3 and TRBJ1-5; weak D call: TRBD1 (6 bases). Germline V CDR1 and CDR2: MNHEY, SVGEGT. Trimming removed 0 bases at V and 7 bases at J, with 13 bases between. The CDR3 is made up of 15 amino acids. CDR3 residues: CASSYSNTGQQPQHF. The CDR3 DNA reads as TGTGCCAGCAGTTACTCGAATACAGGGCAACAGCCCCAGCATTTT.

This clonotype has a handful of counts. The rearrangement links TRBV7-9 to TRBJ2-3; 10 bases map to TRBD2. Trimming took 5 bases from V and 2 from J; bases not matched to a gene: 4. The CDR3 consists of 15 residues. Germline V lookup: CDR1 SEHNR, CDR2 FQNEAQ (reference sequence). CDR3 residues: CASSPGTSATDTQYF. CDR3 nucleotides: TGTGCCAGCAGCCCAGGGACTAGCGCCACAGATACGCAGTATTTT.

V is TRBV4-3 and J is TRBJ1-2; the D is unclear. Trimming pared 3 bases from V and 0 bases from J, leaving 17 bases between. The CDR3 is made up of 17 amino acids. Germline CDR1 and CDR2: LGHNA and YSLEER. The CDR3 DNA reads TGCGCCAGCAGCCACCGATCGGTGCGGGGATCTAACTATGGCTACACCTTC. It codes for CASSHRSVRGSNYGYTF.

The rearrangement uses TRBV2 and TRBJ2-4; D possibly corresponds to TRBD2 (5 bases). The V gene lost 3 bases and the J gene lost 9 bases, with 12 bases spanning the gap. Germline V gene data show CDR1 as SNHLY and CDR2 as FYNNEI. This CDR3 comprises 13 residues. The CDR3 DNA sequence: TGTGCCAGCAGTGAGAGAGGGTATGGCATTCAGTACTTC. Amino acids: CASSERGYGIQYF.

This clonotype came up a few times. The chain joins TRBV19 to TRBJ1-5; D uncertain. CDR1 LNHDA and CDR2 SQIVND come from the germline V gene (reference sequence). This CDR3 has 13 residues. The V end was cut by 4 bases, the J end by 4 bases, with 8 bases between. This CDR3 is CASSKGGNQPQHF. As DNA, the CDR3 is TGTGCCAGTAGTAAGGGAGGGAATCAGCCCCAGCATTTT.

This clonotype appeared a few times. The chain carries TRBV6-6 and TRBJ2-7; a weak D match, TRBD1 (5 bases). The germline V gene has CDR1 MNHNY and CDR2 SVGAGI (reference sequence). V gave up 2 bases and J gave up 4 bases, with 6 bases separating them. The CDR3 has 12 residues. CDR3 nucleotides: TGTGCCAGCAGTTACCCAGGGTACGAGCAGTACTTC. It translates to CASSYPGYEQYF.